This T cell receptor (beta chain) emerged from a study of T cell changes during pregnancy in multiple sclerosis. Germline V CDR1 and CDR2: SNHLY, FYNNEI. The CDR3 is made up of 13 amino acids. Trimming took 8 bases from V and 5 from J; bases not matched to a gene: 6. Sequencing used immunoSEQ multiplex PCR; TCRdb keeps in-frame clones, though not all of them. The sample consists of roughly 75,000 clones, 90% to 95% of them appearing once. The specimen comprised peripheral blood, sampled after pregnancy. The TCR sequence derives from a female donor in good health, enrolled as a control in a pregnancy study. The J gene is TRBJ2-5, the V gene TRBV2, with 9 bases matching TRBD1. The CDR3 loop is CASGSQGAETQYF. The CDR3 region has the DNA TGTGCCAGCGGATCACAGGGGGCGGAGACCCAGTACTTC.